The 14 T cell receptor beta chains presented below share a single source sample, sequenced in a study of blood T cell repertoires in COVID-19. Libraries were prepared by immunoSEQ multiplex PCR; TCRdb keeps only in-frame clonotypes and omits some of them. In the table there are about 400,000 clones, about 87% of which are singletons. Source material: PBMCs or T cells enriched from blood (not recorded which). The receptors were sampled from a woman in her forties or fifties who had recovered from COVID-19.

The genes are TRBV10-1 and TRBJ2-7; D is ambiguous. The V end lost 6 bases, the J end lost 4 bases, and 10 bases lay between the germline ends. Germline CDR1 is WNHNN and CDR2 is SYGVQD (reference sequence). CDR3 length: 12 residues. CDR3 bases: TGCGCCAGCAGAGCCAAGAGATACGAGCAGTACTTC. It translates to CASRAKRYEQYF.

V and J are TRBV15 and TRBJ1-2; the D gene is possibly TRBD1 (6 bases). Trimming took off 0 bases at V and 3 bases at J, with 11 bases between the two ends. Germline V gives CDR1 LNHNV, CDR2 YYDKDF (reference sequence). The length of the CDR3 is 15 residues. CDR3 sequence: CATSRDLAGDYGYTF. The CDR3 region has the DNA TGTGCCACCAGCAGAGATTTGGCAGGGGACTATGGCTACACCTTC.

The rearrangement uses TRBV5-1 and TRBJ2-6; weak D call: TRBD2 (6 bases). Deletions cut 4 bases from V and 4 bases from J, with 12 bases between. The CDR3 is 15 amino acids. The V gene's germline CDR1 is SGHRS and CDR2 YFSETQ. The DNA for the CDR3 is TGCGCCAGCAGCGGGGGGATGCCCGGGGCCAACGTCCTGACTTTC. Encoded protein: CASSGGMPGANVLTF.

The chain uses TRBV2 and TRBJ2-7; 9 bases agree with TRBD1. The CDR3 is made up of 16 amino acids. V dropped 1 base and J dropped 1; count of bases not matched to a gene: 5. Looked up from germline, CDR1 is SNHLY and CDR2 is FYNNEI. The CDR3 nucleotides are TGTGCCAGCAGTGAAGTGGACAGGGGTTTATCCTACGAGCAGTACTTC. This translates into CASSEVDRGLSYEQYF.

As DNA, the CDR3 is TGTGCCAGCAGTGAAGCGTCCAGAAATCAGCCCCAGCATTTT. Encoded protein: CASSEASRNQPQHF. The chain links TRBV6-1 to TRBJ1-5; D is unclear. CDR1 is MNHNS, CDR2 SASEGT, per germline. The CDR3 spans 14 residues. The V end was cut by 0 bases, the J end by 4 bases, with 7 bases between.

The chain combines TRBV6-5 with TRBJ2-5; D is possibly TRBD2 (6 bases). The germline gives CDR1 MNHEY, CDR2 SVGAGI. The CDR3 runs to 13 residues. V shed 2 bases and J shed 5 bases, with 9 bases lying between them. CDR3 sequence reads: CASSYIGGETQYF. CDR3 nucleotides: TGTGCCAGCAGTTACATCGGAGGGGAGACCCAGTACTTC.

This clone was detected only a few times. This CDR3 is CASSESSERQPQHF. CDR3 coding DNA: TGTGCCAGCAGTGAAAGTAGTGAGCGTCAGCCCCAGCATTTT. This sequence joins TRBV2 and TRBJ1-5; D is unresolved. Germline lookup yields CDR1 SNHLY and CDR2 FYNNEI. The length of the CDR3 is 14 residues. Deletions cut 2 bases from V and 6 bases from J, with 11 bases between.

The CDR3 reads CASSRQNYGYTF. In DNA, the CDR3 is TGTGCCAGCAGCCGCCAAAACTATGGCTACACCTTC. The gene calls are TRBV7-8 and TRBJ1-2; D call uncertain. The CDR3 has 12 amino acids. Germline CDR1 is SGHVS and CDR2 is FQNEAQ. The germline V and J ends were trimmed by 5 bases and 2 bases, with 6 bases remaining between them.

The V gene is TRBV6-2 or TRBV6-3, the J gene TRBJ1-2; TRBD1 matches 9 bases. The CDR3 contains 17 residues. Germline V CDR1 and CDR2: MNHEY, SVGEGT. Trimming at V came to 2 bases and at J to 4 bases, leaving 11 bases not matched to a gene. The CDR3: CASSYGGTGMRGYGYTF. The CDR3 DNA sequence: TGTGCCAGCAGTTACGGCGGGACAGGGATGAGAGGCTATGGCTACACCTTC.

The V gene is TRBV5-8, the J gene TRBJ2-3; tentative D call: TRBD2 (6 bases). V was shortened by 0 bases and J by 0 bases, with 11 bases between the two germline ends. There are 16 residues in the CDR3. Per the germline V gene, CDR1 is SGHTS and CDR2 is YDEGEE. The CDR3 sequence is CASSLGSGTSTDTQYF. The CDR3, as DNA: TGTGCCAGCAGCTTGGGTAGCGGAACTAGCACAGATACGCAGTATTTT.

The V and J genes are TRBV4-1 and TRBJ2-1, with 8 bases matching TRBD2. With V trimmed by 0 bases and J by 0 bases, 16 bases remained unmatched. The germline V gene encodes CDR1 MGHRA and CDR2 YSYEKL. The CDR3 spans 21 residues. For the CDR3, the DNA is TGCGCCAGCAGCCAAGACCAGTTGGTGTGGGCCGGGACTAGCTCCTACAATGAGCAGTTCTTC. Translation: CASSQDQLVWAGTSSYNEQFF.

Here the CDR3 DNA reads TGTGCCAGCAGGGCCGAGACAGGGATAAACGAGCAGTACTTC. The encoded protein is CASRAETGINEQYF. J is TRBJ2-7 and V is TRBV6-5; 7 bases map to TRBD1. CDR1 and CDR2 (germline): MNHEY, SVGAGI. V shed 6 bases, J shed 5 bases, and the junction held 10 bases outside the gene matches. The CDR3 sequence is 14 residues long.

The chain employs TRBV6-1 and TRBJ2-7; D ambiguous. The CDR3 has 14 amino acids. Germline CDR1 MNHNS, CDR2 SASEGT. Trimming cost V 1 base and J 4 bases, with 11 bases left between them. CDR3 nucleotides: TGTGCCAGCAGTGAAGGCACCTCTATATACGAGCAGTACTTC. Amino acids: CASSEGTSIYEQYF.

The chain is built from TRBV27 and TRBJ1-2; D not resolved. The germline CDR1 and CDR2 sequences are MNHEY and SMNVEV (reference sequence). This CDR3 is built from 13 residues. The germline V and J ends were trimmed by 2 bases and 8 bases, with 12 bases remaining between them. The CDR3 sequence: CASSLEGSSGYTF. The CDR3 DNA reads as TGTGCCAGCAGTTTAGAGGGATCGAGCGGCTACACCTTC.